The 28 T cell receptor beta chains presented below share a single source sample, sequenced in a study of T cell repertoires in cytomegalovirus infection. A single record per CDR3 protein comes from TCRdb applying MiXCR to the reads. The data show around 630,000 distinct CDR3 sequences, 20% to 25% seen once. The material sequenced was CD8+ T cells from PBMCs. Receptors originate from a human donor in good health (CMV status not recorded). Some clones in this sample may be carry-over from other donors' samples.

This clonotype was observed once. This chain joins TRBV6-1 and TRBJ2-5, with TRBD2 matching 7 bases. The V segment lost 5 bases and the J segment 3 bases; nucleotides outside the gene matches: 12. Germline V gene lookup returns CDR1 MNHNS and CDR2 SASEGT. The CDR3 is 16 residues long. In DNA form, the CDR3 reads TGTGCCAGCAGTCGCGGGTTACTAGCGAGAGAAGAGACCCAGTACTTC. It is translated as CASSRGLLAREETQYF.

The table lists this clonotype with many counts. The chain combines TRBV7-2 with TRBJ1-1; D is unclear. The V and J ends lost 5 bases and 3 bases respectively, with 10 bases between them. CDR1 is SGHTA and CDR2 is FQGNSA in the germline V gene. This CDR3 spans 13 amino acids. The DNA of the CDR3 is TGTGCCAGCAGCCCGGAGTACGACACTGAAGCTTTCTTT. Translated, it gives CASSPEYDTEAFF.

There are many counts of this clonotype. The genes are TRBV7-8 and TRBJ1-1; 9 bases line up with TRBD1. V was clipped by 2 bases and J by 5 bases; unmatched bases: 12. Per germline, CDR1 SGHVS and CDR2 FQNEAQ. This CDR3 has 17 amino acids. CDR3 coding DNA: TGTGCCAGCAGCTTACCCCTAAAAGGGACAGGGTGGACTGAAGCTTTCTTT. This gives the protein CASSLPLKGTGWTEAFF.

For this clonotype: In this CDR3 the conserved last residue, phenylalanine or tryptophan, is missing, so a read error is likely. CDR3 bases: TGTGCCAGCAGTTACGGCTATACGGTCGGCCAGGGAAAAGAGACCCAGTACCTC. Its translation is CASSYGYTVGQGKETQYL. The genes are TRBV6-5 and TRBJ2-5, with TRBD1 as a possible D gene (5 bases). Germline-derived CDR1 and CDR2 are MNHEY and SVGAGI. The ends were cut back, 2 bases at V and 3 bases at J, with 22 bases in the middle. The CDR3 runs 18 residues.

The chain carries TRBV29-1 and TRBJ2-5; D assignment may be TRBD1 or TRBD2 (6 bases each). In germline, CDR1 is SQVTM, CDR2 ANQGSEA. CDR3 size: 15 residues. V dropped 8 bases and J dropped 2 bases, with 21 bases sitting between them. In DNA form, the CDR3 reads TGCAGCTCCGAGGGGGGTGACCCCCTACAAGAGACCCAGTACTTC. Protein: CSSEGGDPLQETQYF.

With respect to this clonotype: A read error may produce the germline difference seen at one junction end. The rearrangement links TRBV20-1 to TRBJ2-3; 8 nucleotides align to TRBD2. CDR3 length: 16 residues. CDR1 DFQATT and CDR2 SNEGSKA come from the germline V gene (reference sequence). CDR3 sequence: CSALKRGPKLTGTQYF. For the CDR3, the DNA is TGCAGTGCTCTTAAGCGGGGGCCCAAACTCACAGGTACGCAGTATTTT.

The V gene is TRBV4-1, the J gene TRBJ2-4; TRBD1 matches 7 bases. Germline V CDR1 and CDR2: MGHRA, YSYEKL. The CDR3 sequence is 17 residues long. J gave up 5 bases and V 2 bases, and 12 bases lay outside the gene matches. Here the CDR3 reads CASSQSAGTAHENIQYF. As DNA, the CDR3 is TGCGCCAGCAGCCAAAGTGCCGGGACAGCTCACGAAAACATTCAGTACTTC.

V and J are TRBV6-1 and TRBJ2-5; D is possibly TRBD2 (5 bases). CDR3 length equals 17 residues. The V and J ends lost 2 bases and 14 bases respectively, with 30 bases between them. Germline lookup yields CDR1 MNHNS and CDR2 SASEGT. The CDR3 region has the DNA TGTGCCAGCAGTGAATCATCCGGGATATACGAGCAACTCAGCATTTACTTC. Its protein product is CASSESSGIYEQLSIYF.

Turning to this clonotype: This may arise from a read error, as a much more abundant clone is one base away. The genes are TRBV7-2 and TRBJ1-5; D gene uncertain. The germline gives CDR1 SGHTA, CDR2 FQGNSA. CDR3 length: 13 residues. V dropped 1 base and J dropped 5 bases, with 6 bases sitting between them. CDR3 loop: CASSLVEYQPQHF. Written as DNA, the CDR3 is TGTGCCAGCAGCTTAGTGGAATATCAGCCCCAGCATTTT.

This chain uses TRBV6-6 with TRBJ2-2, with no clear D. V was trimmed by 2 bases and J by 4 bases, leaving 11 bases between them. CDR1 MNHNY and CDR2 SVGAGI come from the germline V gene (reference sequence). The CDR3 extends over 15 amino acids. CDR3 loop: CASSYPRRTTGELFF. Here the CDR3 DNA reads TGTGCCAGCAGTTACCCACGGCGGACCACCGGGGAGCTGTTTTTT.

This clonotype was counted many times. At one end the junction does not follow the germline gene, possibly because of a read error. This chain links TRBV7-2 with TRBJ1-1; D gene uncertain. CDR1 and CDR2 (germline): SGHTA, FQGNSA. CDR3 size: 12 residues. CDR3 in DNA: TGTGCCAGCAGCTTAGGCTTGCCCGACACGCTTTTT. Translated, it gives CASSLGLPDTLF.

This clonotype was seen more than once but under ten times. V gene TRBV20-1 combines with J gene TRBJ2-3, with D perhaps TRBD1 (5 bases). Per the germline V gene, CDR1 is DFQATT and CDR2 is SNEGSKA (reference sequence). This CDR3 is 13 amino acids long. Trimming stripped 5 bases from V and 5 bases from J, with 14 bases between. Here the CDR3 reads CSAFGQGIDTQYF. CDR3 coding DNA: TGCAGTGCTTTCGGCCAGGGAATAGATACGCAGTATTTT.

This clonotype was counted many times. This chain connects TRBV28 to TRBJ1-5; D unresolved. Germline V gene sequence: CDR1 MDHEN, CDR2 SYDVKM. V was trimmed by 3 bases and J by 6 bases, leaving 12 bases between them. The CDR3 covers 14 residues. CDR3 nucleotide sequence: TGTGCCAGCAGTTTGCGGTCAGACCGTCAGCCCCAGCATTTT. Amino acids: CASSLRSDRQPQHF. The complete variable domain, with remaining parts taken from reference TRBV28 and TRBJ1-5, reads DVKVTQSSRYLVKRTGEKVFLECVQDMDHENMFWYRQDPGLGLRLIYFSYDVKMKEKGDIPEGYSVSREKKERFSLILESASTNQTSMYLCASSLRSDRQPQHFGDGTRLSIL.

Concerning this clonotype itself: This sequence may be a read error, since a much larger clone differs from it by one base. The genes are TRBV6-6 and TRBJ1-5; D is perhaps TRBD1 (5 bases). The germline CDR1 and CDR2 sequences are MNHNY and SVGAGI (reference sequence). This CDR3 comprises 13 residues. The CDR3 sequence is CASSRTFNQPRHF. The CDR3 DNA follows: TGTGCCAGCAGTCGGACATTCAATCAGCCCCGGCATTTT.

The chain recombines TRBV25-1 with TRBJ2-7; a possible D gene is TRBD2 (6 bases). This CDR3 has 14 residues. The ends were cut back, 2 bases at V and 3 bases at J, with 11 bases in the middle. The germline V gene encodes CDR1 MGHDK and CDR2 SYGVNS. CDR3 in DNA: TGTGCCAGCAGTGAACGGGGGATTCTCTACGAGCAGTACTTC. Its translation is CASSERGILYEQYF.

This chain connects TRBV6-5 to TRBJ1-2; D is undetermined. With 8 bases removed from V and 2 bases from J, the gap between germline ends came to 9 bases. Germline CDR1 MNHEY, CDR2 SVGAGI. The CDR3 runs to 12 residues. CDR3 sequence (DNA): TGTGCCAGCGCTGCGGGCAACTATGGCTACACCTTC. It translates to CASAAGNYGYTF.

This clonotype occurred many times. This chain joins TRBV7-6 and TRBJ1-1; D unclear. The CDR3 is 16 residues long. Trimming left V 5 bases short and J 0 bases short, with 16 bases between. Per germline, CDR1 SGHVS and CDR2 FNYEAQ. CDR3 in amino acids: CASSPETPGVNTEAFF. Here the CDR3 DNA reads TGTGCCAGCAGCCCAGAAACGCCAGGCGTGAACACTGAAGCTTTCTTT.

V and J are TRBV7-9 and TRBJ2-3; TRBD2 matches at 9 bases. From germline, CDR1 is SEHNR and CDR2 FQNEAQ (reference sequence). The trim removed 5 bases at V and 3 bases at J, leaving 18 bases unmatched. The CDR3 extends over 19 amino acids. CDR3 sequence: CASSPPGAGGPSATDTQYF. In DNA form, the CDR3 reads TGTGCCAGCAGCCCTCCTGGGGCGGGGGGGCCGAGTGCAACAGATACGCAGTATTTT.

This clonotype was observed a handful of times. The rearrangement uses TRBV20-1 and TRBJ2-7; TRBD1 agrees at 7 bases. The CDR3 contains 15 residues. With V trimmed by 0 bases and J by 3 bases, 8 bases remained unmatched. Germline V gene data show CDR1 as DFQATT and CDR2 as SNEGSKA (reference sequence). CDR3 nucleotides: TGCAGTGCTAGAGATCGGGACAGTCCTTTCTACGAGCAGTACTTC. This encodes CSARDRDSPFYEQYF.

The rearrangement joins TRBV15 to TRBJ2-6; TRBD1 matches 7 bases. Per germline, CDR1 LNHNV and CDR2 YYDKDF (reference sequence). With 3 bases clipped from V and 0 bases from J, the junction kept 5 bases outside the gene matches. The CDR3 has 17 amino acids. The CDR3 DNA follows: TGTGCCACCAGCAGGGACAGGTTCCTCTCTGGGGCCAACGTCCTGACTTTC. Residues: CATSRDRFLSGANVLTF.

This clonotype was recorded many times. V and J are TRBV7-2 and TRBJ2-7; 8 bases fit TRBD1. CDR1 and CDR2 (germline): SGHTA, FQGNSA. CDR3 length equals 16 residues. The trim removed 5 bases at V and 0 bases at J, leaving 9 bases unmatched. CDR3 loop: CASSLPSGTGSYEQYF. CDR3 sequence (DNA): TGTGCCAGCAGCCTACCGTCCGGGACAGGCTCCTACGAGCAGTACTTC.

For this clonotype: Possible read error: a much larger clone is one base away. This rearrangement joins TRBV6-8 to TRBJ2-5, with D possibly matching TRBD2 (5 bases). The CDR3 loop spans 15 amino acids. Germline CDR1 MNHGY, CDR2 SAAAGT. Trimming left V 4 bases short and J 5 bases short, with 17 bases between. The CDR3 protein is CASSSVDGVKETQYF. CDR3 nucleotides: TGTGCCAGCAGTTCCGTCGACGGGGTGAAGGAGACCCAGTACTTC.

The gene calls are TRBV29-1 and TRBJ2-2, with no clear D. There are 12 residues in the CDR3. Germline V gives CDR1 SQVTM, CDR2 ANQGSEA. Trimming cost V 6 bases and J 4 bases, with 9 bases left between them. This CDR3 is CSVIGSTGELFF. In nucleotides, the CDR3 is TGCAGCGTAATAGGGTCCACCGGGGAGCTGTTTTTT.

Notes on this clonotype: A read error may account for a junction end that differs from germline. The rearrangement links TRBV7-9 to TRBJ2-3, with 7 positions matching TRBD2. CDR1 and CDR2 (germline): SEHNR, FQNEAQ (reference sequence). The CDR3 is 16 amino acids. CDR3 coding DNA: TGTGTCAGCGGAGCGGGGAAACTTCCTAGCACAGATACGCAGTATTTT. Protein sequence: CVSGAGKLPSTDTQYF.

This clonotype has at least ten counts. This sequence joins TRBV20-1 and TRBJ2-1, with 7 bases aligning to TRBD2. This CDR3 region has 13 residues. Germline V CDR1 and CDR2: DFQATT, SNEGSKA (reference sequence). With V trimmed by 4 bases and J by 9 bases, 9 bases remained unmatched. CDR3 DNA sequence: TGCAGTGCTAAGGGACTACTTTTGGGTGAGCAGTTCTTC. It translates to CSAKGLLLGEQFF.

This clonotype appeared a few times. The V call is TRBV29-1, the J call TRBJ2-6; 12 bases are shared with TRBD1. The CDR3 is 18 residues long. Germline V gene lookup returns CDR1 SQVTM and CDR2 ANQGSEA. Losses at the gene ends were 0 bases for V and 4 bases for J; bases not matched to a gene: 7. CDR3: CSVEEWGQGAGGANVLTF. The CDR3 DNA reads TGCAGCGTTGAAGAATGGGGACAGGGGGCAGGGGGGGCCAACGTCCTGACTTTC. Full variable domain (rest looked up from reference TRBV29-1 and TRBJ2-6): SAVISQKPSRDICQRGTSLTIQCQVDSQVTMMFWYRQQPGQSLTLIATANQGSEATYESGFVIDKFPISRPNLTFSTLTVSNMSPEDSSIYLCSVEEWGQGAGGANVLTFGAGSRLTVL.

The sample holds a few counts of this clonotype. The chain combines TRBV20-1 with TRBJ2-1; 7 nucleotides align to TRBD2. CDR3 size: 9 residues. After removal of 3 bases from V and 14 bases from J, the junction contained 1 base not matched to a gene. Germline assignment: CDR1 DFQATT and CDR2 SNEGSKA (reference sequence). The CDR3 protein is CSARGGKFF. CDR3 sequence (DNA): TGCAGTGCTAGGGGGGGGAAGTTCTTC.

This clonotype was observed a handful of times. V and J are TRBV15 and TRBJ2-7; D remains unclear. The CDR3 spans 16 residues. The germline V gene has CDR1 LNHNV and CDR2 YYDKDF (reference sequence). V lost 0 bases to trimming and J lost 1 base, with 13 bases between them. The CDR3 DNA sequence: TGTGCCACCAGCAGAGATTTGTCAGCCCATTCCTACGAGCAGTACGTC. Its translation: CATSRDLSAHSYEQYV.